This T cell receptor (beta chain) stems from a study of CD8+ T cells in alopecia areata. Study results and caveats: Compared with normal scalp, lesional scalp had higher clonality and more expanded CD8+ clones.

This clone has just one count. Its antigen is not known. Starting from PBMCs, sorting isolated CD4+ and CD8+ T cells. Extracted from the samples, RNA was reverse transcribed into cDNA to serve as the sequencing template. TCRdb's copy holds only in-frame clones and misses some; the assay was immunoSEQ multiplex PCR. The table shows under 40,000 clones, with around 59% occurring only once. The sequence derives from a human donor with alopecia areata. The sequenced sample consisted of NKG2D-high CD8+ T cells sorted from blood.

The CDR3 loop reads CATSRDVPGTSGYNEQFF. The CDR3 DNA reads TGTGCCACCAGCAGAGATGTCCCCGGGACTAGCGGATACAATGAGCAGTTCTTC. The chain links TRBV15 to TRBJ2-1; 11 bases fit TRBD2. The CDR3 consists of 18 residues. Unmatched junction bases numbered 8, after V lost 0 bases and J lost 4 bases. CDR1 LNHNV and CDR2 YYDKDF come from the germline V gene (reference sequence). Looking up the rest from reference TRBV15 and TRBJ2-1 gives the full variable domain: DAMVIQNPRYQVTQFGKPVTLSCSQTLNHNVMYWYQQKSSQAPKLLFHYYDKDFNNEADTPDNFQSRRPNTSFCFLDIRSPGLGDTAMYLCATSRDVPGTSGYNEQFFGPGTRLTVL.